The next 13 T cell receptor beta chains were all read from a single sample in a study of blood T cell repertoires in COVID-19. Data came from immunoSEQ multiplex PCR; TCRdb stores just in-frame clones and leaves some out. The sample holds under 350,000 clones; approximately 85% are singletons and the top ten take just over 7%. Material for sequencing was peripheral blood. The receptors were gathered from a human donor in a cohort sampled during active COVID-19.

This clone showed up many times. This chain uses TRBV5-4 with TRBJ1-2, with D perhaps matching TRBD1 (6 bases). V gave up 4 bases and J gave up 7 bases, with 20 bases separating them. This CDR3 contains 15 residues. Germline V gene lookup returns CDR1 SGHNT and CDR2 YYREEE (reference sequence). CDR3 nucleotide sequence: TGTGCCAGCAGCGAGGACAGAGGTTCTATCGGTGGCTACACCTTC. This encodes CASSEDRGSIGGYTF.

This clone was counted a few times. The chain has TRBV6-5 and TRBJ1-4, with 10 bases that match TRBD1. The germline gives CDR1 MNHEY, CDR2 SVGAGI. J was trimmed by 5 bases and V by 10 bases; bases with no gene match: 4. This CDR3 has 13 residues. The CDR3 here is CATRDRGNEKLFF. The CDR3 nucleotides are TGTGCCACCCGGGACAGGGGAAATGAAAAACTGTTTTTT.

In its sample, this clone was seen once. The chain joins TRBV18 to TRBJ2-3; 7 bases are shared with TRBD1. The CDR3 has 16 amino acids. The germline CDR1 and CDR2 sequences are KGHSH and LQKENI. The ends lost 2 bases at V and 3 bases at J; junction bases unmatched: 8. CDR3 sequence reads: CASSPTAGGETDTQYF. The CDR3 region has the DNA TGTGCCAGCTCACCAACGGCAGGGGGAGAGACAGATACGCAGTATTTT. The full variable domain, with the rest looked up from reference TRBV18 and TRBJ2-3, is NAGVMQNPRHLVRRRGQEARLRCSPMKGHSHVYWYRQLPEEGLKFMVYLQKENIIDESGMPKERFSAEFPKEGPSILRIQQVVRGDSAAYFCASSPTAGGETDTQYFGPGTRLTVL.

In its sample, this clone was seen a few times. This sequence joins TRBV3-1 (or the pseudogene TRBV3-2) and TRBJ1-2; D gene unclear. CDR1 and CDR2 from the germline V gene are LGHDT and YNNKEL (reference sequence). This CDR3 has 13 amino acids. V was pared by 0 bases and J by 2 bases, with 4 bases between. CDR3 in amino acids: CASSQDGNYGYTF. The CDR3 DNA follows: TGTGCCAGCAGCCAAGACGGGAACTATGGCTACACCTTC.

The chain links TRBV21-1 to TRBJ2-3; the D segment call TRBD1 is taken from the table without a DNA check. TRBV21-1 is a pseudogene. This CDR3 region has 18 residues. The CDR3, as DNA: TGTGCCAGCAGCAAAGAGAGGGCCTTGGACAGTTACACAGATACGCAGTATTTT. Translated, it gives CASSKERALDSYTDTQYF.

V gene TRBV5-6 combines with J gene TRBJ2-7; TRBD1 matches 9 bases. CDR1 and CDR2 from the germline V gene are SGHDT and YYEEEE. This CDR3 has 13 amino acids. Trimming at V came to 4 bases and at J to 3 bases, leaving 2 bases not matched to a gene. This CDR3 is CASSPDRGYEQYF. The CDR3 DNA reads as TGTGCCAGCAGCCCGGACAGGGGCTACGAGCAGTACTTC.

The rearrangement joins TRBV24-1 to TRBJ2-5; no definite D call. CDR1 is KGHDR, CDR2 SFDVKD, per germline. The length of the CDR3 is 13 residues. Trimming removed 5 bases from V and 5 bases from J, with 11 bases in between. The CDR3 nucleotides read TGTGCCACCAGTGGCCCTACGAGGGAGACCCAGTACTTC. It encodes CATSGPTRETQYF.

The chain joins TRBV19 to TRBJ1-4, with D possibly TRBD1 on 6 matching bases. The germline gives CDR1 LNHDA, CDR2 SQIVND (reference sequence). The CDR3 consists of 15 residues. The V end lost 4 bases, the J end lost 10 bases, and 19 bases lay between the germline ends. Written as DNA, the CDR3 is TGTGCCAGTAGTACAATCGGCGGGGGAGGGGGAAAACTGTTTTTT. Translated: CASSTIGGGGGKLFF.

The genes are TRBV7-2 and TRBJ2-1; TRBD2 aligns across 13 bases. The CDR3 is 14 residues long. Looked up from germline, CDR1 is SGHTA and CDR2 is FQGNSA. V shed 5 bases, J shed 7 bases, and the junction held 2 bases outside the gene matches. CDR3 region: CASSLGLAGNEQFF. The CDR3 DNA reads as TGTGCCAGCAGCCTGGGACTAGCGGGGAATGAGCAGTTCTTC.

The chain joins TRBV5-8 to TRBJ1-2, with TRBD1 matching over 9 bases. CDR1 and CDR2 (germline): SGHTS, YDEGEE. The length of the CDR3 is 14 residues. After removal of 0 bases from V and 7 bases from J, the junction contained 4 bases not matched to a gene. CDR3 region: CASSLGQGGVGYTF. The DNA of the CDR3 is TGTGCCAGCAGCTTGGGACAGGGGGGCGTTGGCTACACCTTC. The variable domain in full, with the rest retrieved from reference TRBV5-8 and TRBJ1-2, is EAGVTQSPTHLIKTRGQQATLRCSPISGHTSVYWYQQALGLGLQFLLWYDEGEERNRGNFPPRFSGRQFPNYSSELNVNALELEDSALYLCASSLGQGGVGYTFGSGTRLTVV.

This clone has a handful of counts. The V gene is TRBV29-1, the J gene TRBJ2-3; D might be TRBD1 (5 bases). V lost 1 base and J 4 bases, leaving 12 bases between the germline ends. Per germline, CDR1 SQVTM and CDR2 ANQGSEA. The CDR3 runs to 14 residues. The CDR3 sequence is CSVEGARGADTQYF. CDR3 coding DNA: TGCAGCGTTGAAGGCGCTAGGGGCGCAGATACGCAGTATTTT.

The chain recombines TRBV5-8 with TRBJ1-4, with 8 bases matching TRBD1. The CDR3 length is 14 residues. V shed 3 bases, J shed 8 bases, and the junction held 6 bases outside the gene matches. From germline, CDR1 is SGHTS and CDR2 YDEGEE. The CDR3 DNA sequence: TGTGCCAGCAGCTCGACAGGGGTTGGGGAAAAACTGTTTTTT. It is translated as CASSSTGVGEKLFF.

The V call is TRBV7-3, the J call TRBJ2-2; D is perhaps TRBD1 (5 bases). The ends were cut back, 4 bases at V and 2 bases at J, with 8 bases in the middle. The germline gives CDR1 SGHTA, CDR2 FQGTGA. This CDR3 has 14 amino acids. The CDR3 sequence is CASSSDKNTGELFF. Written as DNA, the CDR3 is TGTGCCAGCAGCTCGGACAAAAACACCGGGGAGCTGTTTTTT.